This T cell receptor (beta chain) was recovered during a study of a mutant IDH1 vaccine in newly diagnosed glioma. Germline-derived CDR1 and CDR2 are MNHNS and SASEGT. This CDR3 has 14 amino acids. V lost 5 bases to trimming and J lost 1 base, with 11 bases between them. Details on this clone: The target antigen is unknown.

Using immunoSEQ multiplex PCR, the repertoire was profiled, and TCRdb retains in-frame clones only, with some absent. The sample consists of roughly 86,000 clones, approximately 75% of them appearing once. Time point reported: week 47, end of study. Doses comprised 300 ug of mutant IDH1 20-mer peptide each, plus topical imiquimod. The starting material was PBMCs, obtained from a glioma patient whose treatment included an IDH1 peptide vaccine. The sequence was obtained from a man aged 40-50 years with glioma. The rearrangement uses TRBV6-1 and TRBJ1-2; possible D gene TRBD1, 6 bases. CDR3 sequence reads: CASSLVQGNYGYTF. CDR3 nucleotide sequence: TGTGCCAGCAGTTTAGTACAGGGTAACTATGGCTACACCTTC.